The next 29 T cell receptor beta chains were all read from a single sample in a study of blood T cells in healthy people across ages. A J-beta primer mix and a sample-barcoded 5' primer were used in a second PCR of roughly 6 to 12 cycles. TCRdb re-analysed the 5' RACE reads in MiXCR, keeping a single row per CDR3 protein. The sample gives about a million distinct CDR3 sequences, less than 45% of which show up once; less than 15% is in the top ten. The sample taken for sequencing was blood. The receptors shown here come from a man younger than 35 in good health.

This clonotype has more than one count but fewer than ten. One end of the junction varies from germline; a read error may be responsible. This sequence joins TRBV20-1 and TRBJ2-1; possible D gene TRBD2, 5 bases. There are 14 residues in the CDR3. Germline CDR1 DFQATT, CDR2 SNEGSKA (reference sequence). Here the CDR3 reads CSAVGLLSHNEQFF. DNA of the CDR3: TGCAGTGCCGTCGGACTCCTCTCCCACAATGAGCAGTTCTTC.

CDR3 sequence (DNA): TGTGCCAGCAGCTTTGACCACAAAGGGGAAGCTTTCTTT. Translated: CASSFDHKGEAFF. The gene calls are TRBV5-5 and TRBJ1-1; D not resolved. Germline V CDR1 and CDR2: SGHKS, YYEKEE (reference sequence). Trimming removed 2 bases at V and 8 bases at J, with 13 bases between. CDR3 length: 13 amino acids.

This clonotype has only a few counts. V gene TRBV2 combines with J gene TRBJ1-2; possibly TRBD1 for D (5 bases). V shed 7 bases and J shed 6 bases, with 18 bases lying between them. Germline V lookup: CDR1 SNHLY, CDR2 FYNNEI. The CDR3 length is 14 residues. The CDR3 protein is CASNEQGFFHGYTF. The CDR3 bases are TGTGCCAGCAACGAGCAGGGTTTCTTCCATGGCTACACCTTC. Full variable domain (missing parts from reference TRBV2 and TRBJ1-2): EPEVTQTPSHQVTQMGQEVILRCVPISNHLYFYWYRQILGQKVEFLVSFYNNEISEKSEIFDDQFSVERPDGSNFTLKIRSTKLEDSAMYFCASNEQGFFHGYTFGSGTRLTVV.

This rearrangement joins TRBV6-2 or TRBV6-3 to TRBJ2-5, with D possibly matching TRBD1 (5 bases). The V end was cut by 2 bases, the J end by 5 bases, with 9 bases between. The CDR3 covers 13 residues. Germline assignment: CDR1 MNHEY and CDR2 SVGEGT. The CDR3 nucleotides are TGTGCCAGCAGTTACGGGGCTTCGGAGACCCAGTACTTC. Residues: CASSYGASETQYF.

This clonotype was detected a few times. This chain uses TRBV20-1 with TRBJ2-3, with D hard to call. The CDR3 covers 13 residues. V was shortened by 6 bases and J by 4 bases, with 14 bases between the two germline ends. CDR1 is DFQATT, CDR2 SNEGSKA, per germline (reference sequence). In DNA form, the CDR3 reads TGCAGTGCAGACGGGCTAGGGCCAGATACGCAGTATTTT. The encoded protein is CSADGLGPDTQYF.

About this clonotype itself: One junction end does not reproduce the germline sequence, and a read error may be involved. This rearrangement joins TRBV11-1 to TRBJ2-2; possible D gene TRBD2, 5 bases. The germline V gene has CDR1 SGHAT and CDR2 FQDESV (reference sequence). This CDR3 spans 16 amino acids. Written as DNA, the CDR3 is TGTGCCAGCAGCTACGGGTCTAGTGGTTACCCCGGGGAGCCGTTTTTT. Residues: CASSYGSSGYPGEPFF. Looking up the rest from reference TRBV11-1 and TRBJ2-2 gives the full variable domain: EAEVAQSPRYKITEKSQAVAFWCDPISGHATLYWYRQILGQGPELLVQFQDESVVDDSQLPKDRFSAERLKGVDSTLKIQPAELGDSAMYLCASSYGSSGYPGEPFFGEGSRLTVL.

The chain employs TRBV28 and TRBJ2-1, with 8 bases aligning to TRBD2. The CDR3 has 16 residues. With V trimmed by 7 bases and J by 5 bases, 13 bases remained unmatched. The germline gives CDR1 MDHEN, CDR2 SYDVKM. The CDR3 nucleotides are TGTGCCAGCACTTTCGTACAGGCGGGGGGACACAATGAGCAGTTCTTC. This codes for CASTFVQAGGHNEQFF.

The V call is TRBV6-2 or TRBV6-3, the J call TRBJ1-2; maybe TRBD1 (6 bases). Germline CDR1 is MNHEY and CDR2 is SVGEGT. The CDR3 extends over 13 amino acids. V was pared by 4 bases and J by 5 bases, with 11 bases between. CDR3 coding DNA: TGTGCCAGCAGTTGCGTCGGGACATATGGCTACACCTTC. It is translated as CASSCVGTYGYTF.

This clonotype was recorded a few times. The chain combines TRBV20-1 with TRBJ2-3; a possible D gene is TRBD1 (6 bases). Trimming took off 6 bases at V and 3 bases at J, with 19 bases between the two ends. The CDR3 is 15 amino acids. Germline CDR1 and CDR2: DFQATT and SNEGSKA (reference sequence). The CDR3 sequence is CSATPGAPRTDTQYF. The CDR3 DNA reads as TGCAGTGCGACCCCAGGGGCCCCTCGGACAGATACGCAGTATTTT.

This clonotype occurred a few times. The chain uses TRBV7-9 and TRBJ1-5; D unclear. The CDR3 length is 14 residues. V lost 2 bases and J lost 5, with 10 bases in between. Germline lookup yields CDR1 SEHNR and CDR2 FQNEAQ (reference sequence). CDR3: CASSLTGNYQPQHF. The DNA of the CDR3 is TGTGCCAGCAGCTTAACCGGGAACTATCAGCCCCAGCATTTT.

CDR3 amino acids: CASSFTGTGNYGYTF. The CDR3 nucleotides are TGTGCCAGCAGTTTCACCGGGACAGGAAACTATGGCTACACCTTC. The chain has TRBV6-5 and TRBJ1-2; 8 bases match TRBD1. The CDR3 totals 15 residues. Trimming removed 4 bases from V and 2 bases from J; junction bases left unmatched: 6. The germline V gene has CDR1 MNHEY and CDR2 SVGAGI.

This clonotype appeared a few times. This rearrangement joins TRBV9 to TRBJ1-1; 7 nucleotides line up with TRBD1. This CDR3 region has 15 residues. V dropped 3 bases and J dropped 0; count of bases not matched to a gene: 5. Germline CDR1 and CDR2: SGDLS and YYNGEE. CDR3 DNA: TGTGCCAGCAGCGCGCCGACAGGGTTGAACACTGAAGCTTTCTTT. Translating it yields CASSAPTGLNTEAFF.

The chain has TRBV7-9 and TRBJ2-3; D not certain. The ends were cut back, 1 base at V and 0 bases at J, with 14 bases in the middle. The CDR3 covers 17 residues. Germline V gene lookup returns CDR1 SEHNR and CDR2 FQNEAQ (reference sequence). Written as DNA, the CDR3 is TGTGCCAGCAGCTTAGTCTCCTCCCTTTCAAGCACAGATACGCAGTATTTT. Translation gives CASSLVSSLSSTDTQYF. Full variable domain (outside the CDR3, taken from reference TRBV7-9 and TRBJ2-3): DTGVSQNPRHKITKRGQNVTFRCDPISEHNRLYWYRQTLGQGPEFLTYFQNEAQLEKSRLLSDRFSAERPKGSFSTLEIQRTEQGDSAMYLCASSLVSSLSSTDTQYFGPGTRLTVL.

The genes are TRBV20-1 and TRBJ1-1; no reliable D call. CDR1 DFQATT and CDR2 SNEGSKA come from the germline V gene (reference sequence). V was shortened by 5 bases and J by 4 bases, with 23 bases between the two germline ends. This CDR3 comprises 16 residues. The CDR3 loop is CSALFGIDAPGTEAFF. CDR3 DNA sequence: TGCAGTGCTTTATTCGGGATTGATGCACCCGGCACTGAAGCTTTCTTT.

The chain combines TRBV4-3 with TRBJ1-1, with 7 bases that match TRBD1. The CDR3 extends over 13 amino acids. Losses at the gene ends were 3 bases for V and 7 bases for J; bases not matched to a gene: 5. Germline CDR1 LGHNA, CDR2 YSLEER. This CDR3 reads CASSHTGTDEAFF. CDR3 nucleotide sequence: TGCGCCAGCAGCCACACAGGGACAGATGAAGCTTTCTTT.

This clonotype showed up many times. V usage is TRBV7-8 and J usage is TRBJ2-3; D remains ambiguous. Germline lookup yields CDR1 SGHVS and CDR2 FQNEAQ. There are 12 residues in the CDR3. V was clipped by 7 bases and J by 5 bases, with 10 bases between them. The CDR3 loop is CASISVGDTQYF. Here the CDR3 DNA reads TGTGCCAGCATCTCGGTCGGAGATACGCAGTATTTT.

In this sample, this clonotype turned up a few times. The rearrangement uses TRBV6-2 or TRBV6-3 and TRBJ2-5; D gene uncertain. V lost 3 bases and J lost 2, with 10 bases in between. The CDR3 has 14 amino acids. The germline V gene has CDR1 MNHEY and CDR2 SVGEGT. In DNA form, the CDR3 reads TGTGCCAGCAGTTATTGGACGGAACAAGAGACCCAGTACTTC. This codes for CASSYWTEQETQYF.

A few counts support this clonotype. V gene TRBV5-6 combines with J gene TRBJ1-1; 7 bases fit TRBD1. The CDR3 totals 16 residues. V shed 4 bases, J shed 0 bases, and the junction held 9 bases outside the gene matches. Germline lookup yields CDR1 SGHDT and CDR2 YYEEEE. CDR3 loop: CASSPYGGGVNTEAFF. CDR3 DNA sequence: TGTGCCAGCAGCCCCTATGGAGGGGGCGTGAACACTGAAGCTTTCTTT. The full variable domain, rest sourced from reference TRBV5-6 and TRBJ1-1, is DAGVTQSPTHLIKTRGQQVTLRCSPKSGHDTVSWYQQALGQGPQFIFQYYEEEERQRGNFPDRFSGHQFPNYSSELNVNALLLGDSALYLCASSPYGGGVNTEAFFGQGTRLTVV.

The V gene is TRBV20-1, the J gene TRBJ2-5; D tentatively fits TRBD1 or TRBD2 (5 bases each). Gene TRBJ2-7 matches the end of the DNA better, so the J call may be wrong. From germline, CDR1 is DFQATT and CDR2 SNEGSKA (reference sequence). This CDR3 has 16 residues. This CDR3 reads CSARDLKRGPQNEQYF. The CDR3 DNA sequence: TGCAGTGCTAGAGACCTAAAAAGGGGACCGCAGAACGAGCAGTACTTC.

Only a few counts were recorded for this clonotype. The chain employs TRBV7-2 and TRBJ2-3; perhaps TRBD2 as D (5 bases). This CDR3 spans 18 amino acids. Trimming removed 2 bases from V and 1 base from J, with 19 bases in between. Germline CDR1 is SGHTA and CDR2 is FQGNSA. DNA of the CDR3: TGTGCCAGCAGCTTACTCAGTGGGCTAGCTTTGGGCACAGATACGCAGTATTTT. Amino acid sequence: CASSLLSGLALGTDTQYF.

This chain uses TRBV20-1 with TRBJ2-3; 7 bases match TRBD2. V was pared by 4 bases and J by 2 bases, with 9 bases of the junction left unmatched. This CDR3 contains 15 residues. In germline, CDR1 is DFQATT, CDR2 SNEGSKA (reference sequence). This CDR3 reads CSANERERVTDTQYF. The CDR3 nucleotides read TGCAGTGCTAATGAGCGGGAAAGAGTCACAGATACGCAGTATTTT.

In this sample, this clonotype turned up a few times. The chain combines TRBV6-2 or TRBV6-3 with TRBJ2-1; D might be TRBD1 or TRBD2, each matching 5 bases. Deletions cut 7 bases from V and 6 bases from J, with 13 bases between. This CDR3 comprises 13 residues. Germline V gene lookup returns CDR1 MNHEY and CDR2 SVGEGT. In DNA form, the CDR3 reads TGTGCCAGCACCACCCCGAGGGGCAATGAGCAGTTCTTC. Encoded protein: CASTTPRGNEQFF.

CDR3 nucleotide sequence: TGTGCCAGCAGGACCTTTAACCTAGCGGGGGACGACAATGAGCAGTACTTC. Translated: CASRTFNLAGDDNEQYF. The V and J genes are TRBV12-3 or TRBV12-4 and TRBJ2-7, with TRBD2 matching 10 bases. Trimming at V came to 6 bases and at J to 7 bases, leaving 18 bases not matched to a gene. The length of the CDR3 is 17 residues.

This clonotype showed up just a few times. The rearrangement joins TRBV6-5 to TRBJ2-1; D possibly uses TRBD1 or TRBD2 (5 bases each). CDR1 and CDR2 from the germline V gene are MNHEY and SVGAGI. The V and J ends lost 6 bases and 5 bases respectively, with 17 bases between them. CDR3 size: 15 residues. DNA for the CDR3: TGTGCCAGCAGGAGCCAGAGGGGAAACCACAATGAGCAGTTCTTC. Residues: CASRSQRGNHNEQFF.

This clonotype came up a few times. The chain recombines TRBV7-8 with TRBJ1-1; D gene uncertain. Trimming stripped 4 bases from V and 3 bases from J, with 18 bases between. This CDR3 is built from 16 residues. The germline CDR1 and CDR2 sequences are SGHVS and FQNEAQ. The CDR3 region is CASSSLFNPGDTEAFF. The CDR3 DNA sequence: TGTGCCAGCAGCTCCCTGTTCAACCCTGGGGACACTGAAGCTTTCTTT. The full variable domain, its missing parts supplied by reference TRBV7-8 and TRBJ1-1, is GAGVSQSPRYKVAKRGQDVALRCDPISGHVSLFWYQQALGQGPEFLTYFQNEAQLDKSGLPSDRFFAERPEGSVSTLKIQRTQQEDSAVYLCASSSLFNPGDTEAFFGQGTRLTVV.

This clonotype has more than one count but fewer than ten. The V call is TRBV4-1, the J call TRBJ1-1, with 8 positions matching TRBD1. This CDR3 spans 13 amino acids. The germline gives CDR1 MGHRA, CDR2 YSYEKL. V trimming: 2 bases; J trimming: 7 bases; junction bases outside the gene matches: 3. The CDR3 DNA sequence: TGCGCCAGCAGCCAAAGACAGGGGAATGAAGCTTTCTTT. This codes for CASSQRQGNEAFF.

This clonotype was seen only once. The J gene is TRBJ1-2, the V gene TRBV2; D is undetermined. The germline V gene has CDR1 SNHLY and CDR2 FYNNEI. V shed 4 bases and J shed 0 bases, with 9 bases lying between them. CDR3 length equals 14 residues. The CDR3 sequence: CASSAYSANYGYTF. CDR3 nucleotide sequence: TGTGCCAGCAGTGCGTACAGCGCTAACTATGGCTACACCTTC.

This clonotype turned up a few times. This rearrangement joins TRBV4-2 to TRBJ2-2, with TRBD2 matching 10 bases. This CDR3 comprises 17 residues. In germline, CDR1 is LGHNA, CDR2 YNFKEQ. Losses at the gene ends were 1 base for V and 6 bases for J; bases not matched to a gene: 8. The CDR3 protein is CASSQVLSGGAAGELFF. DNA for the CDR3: TGTGCCAGCAGCCAAGTTCTAAGCGGGGGGGCCGCCGGGGAGCTGTTTTTT.

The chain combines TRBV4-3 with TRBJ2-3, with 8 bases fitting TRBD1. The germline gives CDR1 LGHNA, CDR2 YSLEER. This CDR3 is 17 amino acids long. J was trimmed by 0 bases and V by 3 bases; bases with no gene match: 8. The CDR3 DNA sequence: TGCGCCAGCAGCCAGGCGGACAGGGAATTAAGCACAGATACGCAGTATTTT. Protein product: CASSQADRELSTDTQYF.